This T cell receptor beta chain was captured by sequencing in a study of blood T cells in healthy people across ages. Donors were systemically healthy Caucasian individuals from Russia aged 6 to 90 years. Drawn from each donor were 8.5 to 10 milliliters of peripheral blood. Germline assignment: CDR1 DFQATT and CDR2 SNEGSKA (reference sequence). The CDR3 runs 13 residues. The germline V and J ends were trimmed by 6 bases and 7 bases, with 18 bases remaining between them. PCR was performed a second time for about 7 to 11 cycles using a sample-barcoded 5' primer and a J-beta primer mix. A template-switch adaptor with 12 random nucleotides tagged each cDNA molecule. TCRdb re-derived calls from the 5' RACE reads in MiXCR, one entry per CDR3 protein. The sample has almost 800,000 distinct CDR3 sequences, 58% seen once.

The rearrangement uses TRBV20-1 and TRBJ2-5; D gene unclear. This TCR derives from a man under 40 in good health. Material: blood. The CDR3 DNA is TGCAGTGCGAGACGGACCTCAAGCAGGACCCAGTACTTC. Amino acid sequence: CSARRTSSRTQYF.